These 28 T cell receptor beta chains were sequenced from one sample in a study of T cell responses to AZD1222 COVID-19 vaccine. Clones were read by immunoSEQ multiplex PCR, and TCRdb kept only the in-frame ones, dropping some. The sample shows some 150,000 clones, approximately 90% of them seen only once. Sequenced material: peripheral blood, taken 28 days after the second AZD1222 dose. The source of these receptors is an adult who received the AZD1222 COVID-19 vaccine.

The chain joins TRBV29-1 to TRBJ1-3, with D uncertain. The CDR3 runs 14 residues. Germline loops: CDR1 SQVTM, CDR2 ANQGSEA. V shed 5 bases and J shed 0 bases, with 11 bases lying between them. CDR3 nucleotides: TGCAGCGTTAAAAGAAGAAACTCTGGAAACACCATATATTTT. Protein sequence: CSVKRRNSGNTIYF.

The V call is TRBV5-1, the J call TRBJ2-2; tentative D call: TRBD1 (5 bases). The V and J ends lost 3 bases and 5 bases respectively, with 14 bases between them. The V gene's germline CDR1 is SGHRS and CDR2 YFSETQ. CDR3 size: 15 residues. The CDR3 sequence is CASSSTYSGTGELFF. For the CDR3, the DNA is TGCGCCAGCAGCTCCACATATTCAGGGACCGGGGAGCTGTTTTTT.

This rearrangement joins TRBV12-3 or TRBV12-4 to TRBJ1-2; D gene unclear. V was pared by 7 bases and J by 6 bases, with 12 bases between. The CDR3 spans 12 residues. CDR3 sequence reads: CASNFAGNGYTF. DNA for the CDR3: TGTGCCAGCAATTTTGCGGGAAATGGCTACACCTTC.

V is TRBV25-1 and J is TRBJ2-2; TRBD1 aligns across 7 bases. Germline-derived CDR1 and CDR2 are MGHDK and SYGVNS. V gave up 5 bases and J gave up 5 bases; unmatched junction bases: 8. The CDR3 loop spans 15 amino acids. As DNA, the CDR3 is TGTGCCAGCAGTAGCAGACAGGGCCCGACCGGGGAGCTGTTTTTT. This translates into CASSSRQGPTGELFF. Full variable domain (remainder filled in from reference TRBV25-1 and TRBJ2-2): EADIYQTPRYLVIGTGKKITLECSQTMGHDKMYWYQQDPGMELHLIHYSYGVNSTEKGDLSSESTVSRIRTEHFPLTLESARPSHTSQYLCASSSRQGPTGELFFGEGSRLTVL.

The V call is TRBV5-1, the J call TRBJ2-3; the match to TRBD2 covers 8 bases. The germline gives CDR1 SGHRS, CDR2 YFSETQ. The CDR3 loop spans 15 amino acids. V lost 0 bases, J lost 6 bases, and 6 bases stayed unmatched. The CDR3 DNA sequence: TGCGCCAGCAGCTTGGCTGGGCGGGAGGCTGATACGCAGTATTTT. Amino acid sequence: CASSLAGREADTQYF.

The genes are TRBV18 and TRBJ2-3, with D perhaps being TRBD1 or TRBD2 (6 bases each). In germline, CDR1 is KGHSH, CDR2 LQKENI. The CDR3 has 14 amino acids. V lost 5 bases to trimming and J lost 5 bases, with 14 bases between them. CDR3 coding DNA: TGTGCCAGCTCAGCCGAGGGGGGCCAAGATACGCAGTATTTT. Amino acid sequence: CASSAEGGQDTQYF.

The chain uses TRBV6-5 and TRBJ1-2; D unclear. This CDR3 comprises 15 residues. The germline gives CDR1 MNHEY, CDR2 SVGAGI. V lost 2 bases and J 5 bases, leaving 15 bases between the germline ends. The CDR3 is CASSYRPSLGYGYTF. Here the CDR3 DNA reads TGTGCCAGCAGTTACCGGCCTAGCCTAGGGTATGGCTACACCTTC.

This rearrangement joins TRBV7-7 to TRBJ2-3, with 10 bases aligning to TRBD1. Per germline, CDR1 SSHAT and CDR2 FNYEAQ (reference sequence). CDR3 size: 16 residues. The ends lost 5 bases at V and 3 bases at J; junction bases unmatched: 8. The CDR3 is CASSPLTGGGTDTQYF. In nucleotides, the CDR3 is TGTGCCAGCAGCCCGCTGACAGGGGGCGGGACAGATACGCAGTATTTT. Filled out from reference TRBV7-7 and TRBJ2-3, the complete variable domain reads GAGVSQSPRYKVTKRGQDVTLRCDPISSHATLYWYQQALGQGPEFLTYFNYEAQPDKSGLPSDRFSAERPEGSISTLTIQRTEQRDSAMYRCASSPLTGGGTDTQYFGPGTRLTVL.

The chain links TRBV5-4 to TRBJ2-3; 9 nucleotides line up with TRBD2. The CDR3 runs to 14 residues. Germline CDR1 is SGHNT and CDR2 is YYREEE (reference sequence). V lost 2 bases and J lost 4; bases outside the gene matches: 2. DNA of the CDR3: TGTGCCAGCAGCTTACCTAGCGGGGCAGATACGCAGTATTTT. This gives the protein CASSLPSGADTQYF.

This sequence joins TRBV6-5 and TRBJ2-7, with 10 nucleotides matching TRBD1. The CDR3 length is 14 residues. Losses at the gene ends were 5 bases for V and 3 bases for J; bases not matched to a gene: 4. Germline V gives CDR1 MNHEY, CDR2 SVGAGI. The CDR3 sequence is CASSRQGAVYEQYF. CDR3 nucleotide sequence: TGTGCCAGCAGTAGACAGGGGGCCGTCTACGAGCAGTACTTC.

The chain recombines TRBV7-8 with TRBJ2-3, with 9 bases that match TRBD1. CDR1 SGHVS and CDR2 FQNEAQ come from the germline V gene. After removal of 3 bases from V and 1 base from J, the junction contained 2 bases not matched to a gene. The CDR3 extends over 15 amino acids. CDR3 sequence (DNA): TGTGCCAGCAGCTTCCGGACAGGGGGCACAGATACGCAGTATTTT. Amino acids: CASSFRTGGTDTQYF.

V usage is TRBV30 and J usage is TRBJ2-4; tentative D call: TRBD1 (8 bases). This CDR3 region has 13 residues. CDR1 is GTSNPN and CDR2 is SVGIG in the germline V gene (reference sequence). Trimming cost V 4 bases and J 8 bases, with 15 bases left between them. The CDR3 coding sequence is TGTGCCTGGACAGGGGGCCGGGGGGACATTCAGTACTTC. This translates into CAWTGGRGDIQYF. Full variable domain (remainder filled in from reference TRBV30 and TRBJ2-4): SQTIHQWPATLVQPVGSPLSLECTVEGTSNPNLYWYRQAAGRGLQLLFYSVGIGQISSEVPQNLSASRPQDRQFILSSKKLLLSDSGFYLCAWTGGRGDIQYFGAGTRLSVL.

The chain is built from TRBV5-4 and TRBJ2-7; tentative D call: TRBD2 (5 bases). The CDR3 spans 16 residues. Germline loops: CDR1 SGHNT, CDR2 YYREEE (reference sequence). V was pared by 0 bases and J by 1 base, with 14 bases between. CDR3 residues: CASSLGSGRSSYEQYF. The CDR3 nucleotides are TGTGCCAGCAGCTTGGGGTCGGGGAGAAGTTCCTACGAGCAGTACTTC. The full variable domain, with the rest looked up from reference TRBV5-4 and TRBJ2-7, is ETGVTQSPTHLIKTRGQQVTLRCSSQSGHNTVSWYQQALGQGPQFIFQYYREEENGRGNFPPRFSGLQFPNYSSELNVNALELDDSALYLCASSLGSGRSSYEQYFGPGTRLTVT.

The chain links TRBV4-2 to TRBJ1-2, with D possibly matching TRBD1 (6 bases). The length of the CDR3 is 15 residues. Trimming cost V 1 base and J 8 bases, with 17 bases left between them. Germline values: CDR1 LGHNA, CDR2 YNFKEQ. CDR3 sequence reads: CASSQVKDSGGGYTF. The CDR3 DNA sequence: TGTGCCAGCAGCCAAGTTAAGGACTCTGGGGGCGGCTACACCTTC.

V and J are TRBV2 and TRBJ2-3; TRBD2 matches 12 bases. J lost 0 bases, V lost 6 bases, and 1 base had no gene match. The CDR3 contains 15 residues. In germline, CDR1 is SNHLY, CDR2 FYNNEI. The CDR3 DNA is TGTGCCAGCAGGGGACTAGCGGGTAGCACAGATACGCAGTATTTT. Protein product: CASRGLAGSTDTQYF. The full variable domain, with the rest looked up from reference TRBV2 and TRBJ2-3, is EPEVTQTPSHQVTQMGQEVILRCVPISNHLYFYWYRQILGQKVEFLVSFYNNEISEKSEIFDDQFSVERPDGSNFTLKIRSTKLEDSAMYFCASRGLAGSTDTQYFGPGTRLTVL.

This clone was counted a single time. The gene calls are TRBV29-1 and TRBJ2-2; the D gene is possibly TRBD2 (6 bases). V gave up 6 bases and J gave up 0 bases, with 14 bases separating them. CDR1 is SQVTM and CDR2 is ANQGSEA in the germline V gene. The CDR3 has 15 amino acids. CDR3 region: CSVNGRQPNTGELFF. The DNA for the CDR3 is TGCAGCGTCAATGGGAGGCAGCCGAACACCGGGGAGCTGTTTTTT.

V gene TRBV7-9 combines with J gene TRBJ1-5; 10 bases are a match to TRBD1. Trimming removed 3 bases from V and 1 base from J; junction bases left unmatched: 9. Germline V gene lookup returns CDR1 SEHNR and CDR2 FQNEAQ (reference sequence). The CDR3 extends over 18 amino acids. CDR3 nucleotide sequence: TGTGCCAGCAGCTTGGGGCGTTCGGGACAGGGGAGCAATCAGCCCCAGCATTTT. Its translation: CASSLGRSGQGSNQPQHF. The full variable domain, in which reference TRBV7-9 and TRBJ1-5 provide the parts outside the CDR3, is DTGVSQNPRHKITKRGQNVTFRCDPISEHNRLYWYRQTLGQGPEFLTYFQNEAQLEKSRLLSDRFSAERPKGSFSTLEIQRTEQGDSAMYLCASSLGRSGQGSNQPQHFGDGTRLSIL.

Concerning this clone: Distinct nucleotide sequences in the sample also encode this CDR3. The chain carries TRBV3-1 (or the pseudogene TRBV3-2) and TRBJ1-6; D not resolved. Trimming left V 1 base short and J 8 bases short, with 12 bases between. CDR3 length: 15 residues. In germline, CDR1 is LGHDT, CDR2 YNNKEL (reference sequence). CDR3 DNA sequence: TGTGCCAGCAGCCAAGGGGCTGGTGGGGATTCACCCCTCCACTTT. It translates to CASSQGAGGDSPLHF.

This clone showed up just a few times. V usage is TRBV4-1 and J usage is TRBJ1-1; D is unresolved. The CDR3 is made up of 14 amino acids. CDR1 is MGHRA, CDR2 YSYEKL, per germline. The V gene lost 1 base and the J gene lost 11 bases, with 17 bases spanning the gap. The CDR3 region is CASSQVTGPPAAFF. CDR3 bases: TGCGCCAGCAGCCAAGTAACCGGGCCACCGGCGGCTTTCTTT.

This chain uses TRBV5-1 with TRBJ1-2; D might be TRBD1 (5 bases). The CDR3 is 14 amino acids. Deletions cut 3 bases from V and 7 bases from J, with 16 bases between. Germline loops: CDR1 SGHRS, CDR2 YFSETQ. CDR3 protein: CASSSGGVHGGYTF. CDR3 sequence (DNA): TGCGCCAGCAGCTCCGGGGGGGTGCATGGTGGCTACACCTTC.

The chain has TRBV2 and TRBJ2-5, with D perhaps TRBD1 (5 bases). CDR3 length: 14 amino acids. Germline CDR1 SNHLY, CDR2 FYNNEI. The germline V and J ends were trimmed by 2 bases and 3 bases, with 10 bases remaining between them. The CDR3 region is CASSEQGTEETQYF. The CDR3, as DNA: TGTGCCAGCAGTGAACAGGGAACTGAAGAGACCCAGTACTTC.

J is TRBJ2-7 and V is TRBV5-6; 7 bases fit TRBD1. The CDR3 spans 15 residues. Germline CDR1 is SGHDT and CDR2 is YYEEEE. V was pared by 4 bases and J by 4 bases, with 11 bases of the junction left unmatched. This CDR3 is CASSPPGQSAYEQYF. In DNA form, the CDR3 reads TGTGCCAGCAGCCCCCCGGGACAGTCGGCGTACGAGCAGTACTTC.

The chain joins TRBV7-3 to TRBJ1-1; D is unclear. This CDR3 has 13 amino acids. The V gene's germline CDR1 is SGHTA and CDR2 FQGTGA. Trimming shortened V by 5 bases and J by 1 base, and 8 bases separated the two germline ends. For the CDR3, the DNA is TGTGCCAGCAGCCCAAGACCGAACACTGAAGCTTTCTTT. Its protein product is CASSPRPNTEAFF.

V is TRBV6-6 and J is TRBJ2-7, with TRBD1 identical over 8 bases. The germline CDR1 and CDR2 sequences are MNHNY and SVGAGI (reference sequence). J was trimmed by 0 bases and V by 0 bases; bases with no gene match: 4. This CDR3 has 16 residues. CDR3 coding DNA: TGTGCCAGCAGTTACTCGGACAGGGCGGGCTCCTACGAGCAGTACTTC. Its translation: CASSYSDRAGSYEQYF.

V and J are TRBV9 and TRBJ2-1; 9 positions agree with TRBD2. The germline V gene encodes CDR1 SGDLS and CDR2 YYNGEE. The CDR3 totals 14 residues. With V trimmed by 2 bases and J by 5 bases, 2 bases remained unmatched. The CDR3 sequence: CASSVRLADNEQFF. DNA for the CDR3: TGTGCCAGCAGCGTGAGACTAGCGGACAATGAGCAGTTCTTC.

The chain carries TRBV27 and TRBJ1-6; unclear D gene. Germline CDR1 reads MNHEY; CDR2 reads SMNVEV (reference sequence). The CDR3 is made up of 15 amino acids. V shed 6 bases and J shed 6 bases, with 15 bases lying between them. CDR3 in amino acids: CASRVGRVANSPLHF. CDR3 sequence (DNA): TGTGCCAGCAGGGTCGGCCGGGTGGCTAATTCACCCCTCCACTTT.

In DNA form, the CDR3 reads TGTGCCAGCAGGGGGGGCGGTGACTATGGCTACACCTTC. As protein: CASRGGGDYGYTF. V and J are TRBV10-3 and TRBJ1-2; TRBD1 matches 7 bases. Germline CDR1 and CDR2: ENHRY and SYGVKD. V shed 10 bases and J 3 bases; nucleotides not matched to a gene: 8. This CDR3 spans 13 amino acids.

The V and J genes are TRBV9 and TRBJ1-2; 8 bases line up with TRBD1. V shed 0 bases, J shed 6 bases, and the junction held 7 bases outside the gene matches. The CDR3 runs 15 residues. The germline V gene has CDR1 SGDLS and CDR2 YYNGEE. Here the CDR3 reads CASSVATGGSNGYTF. Written as DNA, the CDR3 is TGTGCCAGCAGCGTAGCTACAGGGGGTTCGAATGGCTACACCTTC.